The 5 T cell receptor beta chains in this list originate from one sample, sequenced in a study of T cell clonality in common variable immunodeficiency. Generated by immunoSEQ multiplex PCR, the TCRdb table keeps only in-frame clones and is missing some. This sample has about 35,000 clones, each found more than once. Study-wide results and limits: Common variable immunodeficiency TCR beta sequences reportedly had fewer deletions and N-nucleotide insertions.

Their antigens are not known. Sequencing was performed on peripheral blood mononuclear cells. The receptors come from a human donor with common variable immunodeficiency.

As concerns this clone: The read ends 3 residues shy of where the CDR3 ends; the end is completed using the germline J gene. This rearrangement joins TRBV7-2 to TRBJ1-5; D unresolved. The V gene lost 5 bases and the J gene lost 3 bases, with 5 bases spanning the gap. This CDR3 spans 12 amino acids. CDR1 is SGHTA, CDR2 FQGNSA, per germline. The CDR3: CASSTYNQPQHF. Partial CDR3 DNA: TGTGCCAGCAGCACCTACAATCAGCCC. The full variable domain, completed using reference TRBV7-2 and TRBJ1-5, is GAGVSQSPSNKVTEKGKDVELRCDPISGHTALYWYRQSLGQGLEFLIYFQGNSAPDKSGLPSDRFSAERTGGSVSTLTIQRTQQEDSAVYLCASSTYNQPQHFGDGTRLSIL.

This clone was counted ten times or more. The read halts 3 residues ahead of the CDR3 end, with the missing end drawn from the germline J gene. The rearrangement uses TRBV28 and TRBJ1-2; 9 nucleotides match TRBD1. The germline V gene encodes CDR1 MDHEN and CDR2 SYDVKM. This CDR3 has 15 residues. Here the CDR3 reads CASSSSGTGKDGYTF. CDR3 DNA, as far as it was read: TGTGCCAGCAGTTCGTCCGGGACAGGGAAGGACGGC.

This clone occurred a few times. Read data end 3 residues before the CDR3 end; the end is taken from the germline J gene. The chain has TRBV29-1 and TRBJ2-1; 10 bases map to TRBD2. J gave up 4 bases and V 3 bases, and 12 bases lay outside the gene matches. CDR3 length: 17 residues. Germline assignment: CDR1 SQVTM and CDR2 ANQGSEA. CDR3: CSVEGASGRWGYNEQFF. CDR3 DNA, as far as it was read: TGCAGCGTTGAGGGTGCTAGCGGGAGATGGGGTTACAATGAG.

Sample share makes this clone large (0.1 to 1%). Coverage ceases 3 residues before the CDR3 finishes, and the germline J gene fills in the end. J is TRBJ1-1 and V is TRBV19; TRBD1 might be the D (5 bases). Germline lookup yields CDR1 LNHDA and CDR2 SQIVND (reference sequence). This CDR3 is 13 amino acids long. V gave up 3 bases and J gave up 4 bases, with 9 bases separating them. The CDR3 DNA, read in part, is TGTGCCAGTAGTATTCTCCAGGGCACTGAA. Translation gives CASSILQGTE. The entire CDR3 protein is CASSILQGTEAFF.

This clone occurred a few times. The CDR3 end falls 3 residues outside the read, so it is completed with the germline J gene. Other DNA sequences within the sample encode an identical CDR3. The chain recombines TRBV6-2 or TRBV6-3 with TRBJ2-2, with D unresolved. Germline V gene lookup returns CDR1 MNHEY and CDR2 SVGEGT. Trimming stripped 0 bases from V and 4 bases from J, with 3 bases between. CDR3 size: 13 residues. CDR3 loop: CASSYSSTGELFF. The sequenced part of the CDR3 DNA is TGTGCCAGCAGTTACTCTAGCACCGGGGAG.